The clone carrying this T cell receptor beta chain was observed many times. What it binds is not known. The data were taken from a study of T cells in Graves' hyperthyroidism and ophthalmopathy. As for the study in general: Peripheral blood specimens were obtained at initial diagnosis, prior to any treatment.

Study observations and caveats: Ophthalmopathy was predicted by the model a median of roughly 6 months ahead of onset. Ophthalmopathy was separated from stable hyperthyroidism by a 13 V-J model.

Authors of the study amplified TCR beta CDR3 regions from RNA transcripts. RT-PCR in the first round (using the HTBI primer set) targeted the TCR CDR3. One entry per CDR3 protein, called by TCRdb with MiXCR from the multiplex PCR reads. The table has fewer than 650,000 distinct CDR3 sequences, approximately 15% seen once. The germline CDR1 and CDR2 sequences are MNHEY and SMNVEV (reference sequence). Between the trimmed V and J ends, which lost 6 bases and 0 bases, there was a span of 9 bases. This CDR3 region has 15 residues. The source of this sequence is a woman under 30 with Graves' ophthalmopathy. Sequencing used blood. The rearrangement joins TRBV27 to TRBJ1-6, with D possibly being TRBD1 (5 bases). Written as DNA, the CDR3 is TGTGCCAGCAGGGAGGGGTACTCCTATAATTCACCCCTCCACTTT. It codes for CASREGYSYNSPLHF.